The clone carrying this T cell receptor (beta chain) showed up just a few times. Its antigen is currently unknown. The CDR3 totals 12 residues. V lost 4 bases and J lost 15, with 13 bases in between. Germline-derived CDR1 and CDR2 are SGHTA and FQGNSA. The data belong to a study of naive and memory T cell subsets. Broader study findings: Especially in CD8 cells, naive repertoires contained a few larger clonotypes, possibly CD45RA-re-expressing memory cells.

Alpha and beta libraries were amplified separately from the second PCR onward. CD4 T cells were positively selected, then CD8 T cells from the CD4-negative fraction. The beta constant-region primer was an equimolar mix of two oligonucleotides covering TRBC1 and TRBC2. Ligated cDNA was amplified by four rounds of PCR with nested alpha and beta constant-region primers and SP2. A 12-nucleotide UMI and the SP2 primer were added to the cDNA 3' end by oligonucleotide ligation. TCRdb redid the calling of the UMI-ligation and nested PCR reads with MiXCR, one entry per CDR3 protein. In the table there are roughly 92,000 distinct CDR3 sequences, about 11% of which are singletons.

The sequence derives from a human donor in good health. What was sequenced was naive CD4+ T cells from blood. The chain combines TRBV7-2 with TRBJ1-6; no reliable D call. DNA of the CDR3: TGTGCCAGCAGCTCGACCCGTTCTAACCTCCACTTT. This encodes CASSSTRSNLHF.